Presented here are 9 T cell receptor beta chains from one specimen sequenced in a study of T cell repertoires in cytomegalovirus infection. TCRdb reprocessed the reads via MiXCR and lists one record per CDR3 protein. The data hold roughly 500,000 distinct CDR3 sequences, with roughly 10% observed a single time. The source material was PBMCs. The receptors originated from a human donor in good health (CMV status not recorded). Some clones in this sample may be carry-over from other donors' samples.

This clonotype has just a few counts. The genes are TRBV2 and TRBJ1-1; a possible D gene is TRBD1 (5 bases). V lost 11 bases and J 1 base, leaving 17 bases between the germline ends. CDR3 length: 14 amino acids. CDR1 and CDR2 (germline): SNHLY, FYNNEI. The CDR3 DNA sequence: TGTGCCTGCTTACAGGAATTTTCGAACACTGAAGCTTTCTTT. This translates into CACLQEFSNTEAFF.

This clonotype was counted many times. The V call is TRBV7-3, the J call TRBJ2-1; 8 bases match TRBD2. Trimming took 5 bases from V and 6 from J; bases not matched to a gene: 9. Germline V gene sequence: CDR1 SGHTA, CDR2 FQGTGA. There are 15 residues in the CDR3. The DNA of the CDR3 is TGTGCCAGCAGCACCACCGGGACTAGTCTCAATGAGCAGTTCTTC. It is translated as CASSTTGTSLNEQFF.

This clonotype has at least ten counts. CDR3 bases: TGTGCCAGCAGCTTAGACGCAGCAGATACGCAGTATTTT. The encoded protein is CASSLDAADTQYF. This chain connects TRBV7-2 to TRBJ2-3, with unresolved D. Trimming removed 1 base at V and 4 bases at J, with 6 bases between. This CDR3 has 13 residues. The germline V gene has CDR1 SGHTA and CDR2 FQGNSA.

The sample holds a few counts of this clonotype. The V and J genes are TRBV12-3 or TRBV12-4 and TRBJ2-1; 9 bases align to TRBD2. The V and J ends lost 5 bases and 0 bases, in that order; junction bases with no gene match: 8. There are 17 residues in the CDR3. The CDR3 is CASSGEEREDSYNEQFF. The CDR3 DNA follows: TGTGCCAGCAGTGGGGAGGAGCGGGAGGACTCCTACAATGAGCAGTTCTTC.

This CDR3 is CAGLDSGTSGSLSYEQYF. CDR3 sequence (DNA): TGCGCCGGGTTAGATTCCGGGACTAGCGGGAGTCTGTCGTATGAGCAGTACTTC. The chain recombines TRBV5-1 with TRBJ2-7; 14 positions agree with TRBD2. Germline CDR1 SGHRS, CDR2 YFSETQ. The length of the CDR3 is 18 residues. V shed 10 bases, J shed 7 bases, and the junction held 22 bases outside the gene matches.

This clonotype has at least ten counts. The chain links TRBV29-1 to TRBJ2-2, with 11 bases that match TRBD1. After removal of 7 bases from V and 6 bases from J, the junction contained 10 bases not matched to a gene. CDR3 length: 15 amino acids. CDR1 is SQVTM, CDR2 ANQGSEA, per germline. DNA for the CDR3: TGCAGCGACCCGTCCGGGACAGGGGGACCCGGGGAGCTGTTTTTT. It encodes CSDPSGTGGPGELFF.

This clonotype appeared many times. This sequence joins TRBV7-8 and TRBJ2-5, with D tentatively TRBD2 (6 bases). The V end lost 3 bases, the J end lost 2 bases, and 19 bases lay between the germline ends. This CDR3 spans 17 amino acids. In germline, CDR1 is SGHVS, CDR2 FQNEAQ. The CDR3, as DNA: TGTGCCAGCAGCTTGGGGGAATGGCGGGGAAGACAAGAGACCCAGTACTTC. Residues: CASSLGEWRGRQETQYF.

The chain uses TRBV3-1 and TRBJ2-7; D is perhaps TRBD2 (6 bases). The ends were cut back, 4 bases at V and 4 bases at J, with 20 bases in the middle. This CDR3 has 16 amino acids. Germline CDR1 is LGHDT and CDR2 is YNNKEL (reference sequence). The CDR3: CASSPSSVLNIYEQYF. In DNA, the CDR3 is TGTGCCAGCAGCCCCTCTAGCGTCCTTAACATATACGAGCAGTACTTC.

This clonotype was observed at least ten times. This chain uses TRBV7-9 with TRBJ2-5; D not certain. V was shortened by 7 bases and J by 1 base, with 10 bases between the two germline ends. This CDR3 is built from 13 residues. Germline CDR1 and CDR2: SEHNR and FQNEAQ (reference sequence). The CDR3 DNA is TGTGCCAGCATCCACGAGATCCAAGAGACCCAGTACTTC. Encoded protein: CASIHEIQETQYF.